Reported below is one T cell receptor beta chain. The study amplified TCR beta CDR3 regions using RNA transcripts. The library came from an HTBI-primed first-round RT-PCR and a second-round multiplex PCR. One entry per CDR3 protein results from TCRdb running MiXCR on the multiplex PCR reads. The table includes more than 150,000 distinct CDR3 sequences, roughly 37% detected once. The data belong to a study of Graves' ophthalmopathy and Graves' hyperthyroidism. Germline CDR1 DFQATT, CDR2 SNEGSKA (reference sequence). There are 13 residues in the CDR3. This TCR was recovered from a woman between 35 and 50 years old with Graves' ophthalmopathy. The sample taken for sequencing was peripheral blood. The chain uses TRBV20-1 and TRBJ2-5; a weak D match, TRBD1 (6 bases). The J call is doubtful: the DNA matches TRBJ2-7 better. The CDR3 DNA follows: TGCAGTGCTAGCACAGGGTCTGCGTACGAGCAGTACTTC. It translates to CSASTGSAYEQYF.